The clone carrying this T cell receptor (beta chain) appeared many times. Its antigen is unknown. It was the library that attached unique molecular identifiers to individual cDNA molecules. From the RACE reads, TCRdb called clonotypes with MiXCR, one entry per CDR3 protein. The data show 300,000 to 350,000 distinct CDR3 sequences, roughly 6.9% seen once. This entry comes from a study of human T cells and chemical hapten exposure. Study in general: Patients having alopecia areata, totalis or universalis were mostly female.

The germline V gene has CDR1 LGHNA and CDR2 YNFKEQ. V trimming: 6 bases; J trimming: 5 bases; junction bases outside the gene matches: 9. The CDR3 is 15 amino acids. Documented time point: patch test 1, 2 weeks after DPC sensitization. Treatment indicated: therapeutic diphenylcyclopropenone sensitization with weekly scalp DPC. Study-level results: As the donors had alopecia, their immune response may differ from healthy people's. TCRs at a frequency above 1 in 1000 stayed unchanged with DPC sensitization.

The clonotype comes from a woman aged 18-29 years with alopecia areata. Some clones in this sample may be carry-over from other donors' samples. Sequenced material: whole blood, taken in connection with sensitization to the hapten diphenylcyclopropenone (DPC). The rearrangement joins TRBV4-2 to TRBJ2-2; 7 nucleotides agree with TRBD1. The CDR3 spells CASRDTGTATGELFF. CDR3 in DNA: TGTGCCAGCAGAGATACCGGGACAGCAACCGGGGAGCTGTTTTTT.